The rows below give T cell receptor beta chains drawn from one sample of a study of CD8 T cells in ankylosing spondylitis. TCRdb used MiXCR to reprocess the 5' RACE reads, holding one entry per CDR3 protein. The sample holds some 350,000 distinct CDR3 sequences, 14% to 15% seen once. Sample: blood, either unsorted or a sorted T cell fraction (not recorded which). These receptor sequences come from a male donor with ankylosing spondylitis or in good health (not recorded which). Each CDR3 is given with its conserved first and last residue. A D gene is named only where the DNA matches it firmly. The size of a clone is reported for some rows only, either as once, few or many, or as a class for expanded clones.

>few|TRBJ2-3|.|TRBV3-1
TGTGCCAGCAGCCTAGAAGGGAAGGCGCAGTATTTT
CASSLEGKAQYF
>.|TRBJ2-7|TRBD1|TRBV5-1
TGCGCCAGCAGCACCACGGGACAGCCGTCCTACGAGCAGTACTTC
CASSTTGQPSYEQYF
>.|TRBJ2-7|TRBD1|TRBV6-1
TGTGCCAGCAGAGCTCCGGGACAGAACTACGAGCAGTACTTC
CASRAPGQNYEQYF
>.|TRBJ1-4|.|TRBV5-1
TGCGCCAGCAGCCCGGACGGAGGAGCAACTAATGAAAAACTGTTTTTT
CASSPDGGATNEKLFF
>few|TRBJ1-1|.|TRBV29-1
TGCAGCGTTGATAATCGGGCAGGGAGGGTCACTGAAGCTTTCTTT
CSVDNRAGRVTEAFF
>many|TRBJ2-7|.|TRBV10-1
TGCGCCAGCAGTGGGGGGAGGTCCTACGAGCAGTACTTC
CASSGGRSYEQYF
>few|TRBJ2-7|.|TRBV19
TGTGCCAGTAGTCCCCGGGGAGCCTACGAGCAGTACTTC
CASSPRGAYEQYF
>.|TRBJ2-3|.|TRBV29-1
TGCAGCGTGGCCCCAGGGGCCGATACGCAGTATTTT
CSVAPGADTQYF
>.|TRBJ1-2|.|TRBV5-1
TGCGCCAGCTACCCTGACAGGCTTAACTATGGCTACACCTTC
CASYPDRLNYGYTF
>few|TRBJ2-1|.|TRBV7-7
TGTGCCAGCAGCTTAGTTCGCTACCGAACCTACAATGAGCAGTTCTTC
CASSLVRYRTYNEQFF
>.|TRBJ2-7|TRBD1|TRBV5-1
TGCGCCAGCAGCTTGTCCGGGACAGACTACGAGCAGTACTTC
CASSLSGTDYEQYF
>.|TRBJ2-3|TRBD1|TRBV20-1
TGCAGTGCTAGAGTACGGGACAGGATTCGAGCAGATACGCAGTATTTT
CSARVRDRIRADTQYF
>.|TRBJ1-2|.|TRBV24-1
TGTGCCACCAGTGTTTACACAGCTAACTATGGCTACACCTTC
CATSVYTANYGYTF
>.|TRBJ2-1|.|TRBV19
TGTGCCAGTAGACCTACTGATTACAATGAGCAGTTCTTC
CASRPTDYNEQFF
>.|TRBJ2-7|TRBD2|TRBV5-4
TGTGCCAGCAGCGTGGGAGGGCAGCTAAAATCCTACGAGCAGTACTTC
CASSVGGQLKSYEQYF
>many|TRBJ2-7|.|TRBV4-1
TGCGCCAGCAGCCAAGCTCTGACGACCAGGGAGCAGTACTTC
CASSQALTTREQYF
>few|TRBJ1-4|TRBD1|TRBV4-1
TGCGCCAGCAGCCAGGGGCCCCGGGACAGGGGCGAAAAACTGTTTTTT
CASSQGPRDRGEKLFF
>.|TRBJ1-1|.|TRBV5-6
TGTGCCAGCAGTTTGACGTACACTGAAGCTTTCTTT
CASSLTYTEAFF
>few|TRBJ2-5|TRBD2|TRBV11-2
TGTGCCAGCAGCCGGACTAGCGGGTACCTCCAAGAGACCCAGTACTTC
CASSRTSGYLQETQYF
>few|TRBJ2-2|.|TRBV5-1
TGCGCCAGCAGCTTCGGGGAGAACACCGGGGAGCTGTTTTTT
CASSFGENTGELFF
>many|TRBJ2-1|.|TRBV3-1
TGTGCCAGCAGCCGGGGGGTGGAACGTAGTGAGCAGTTCTTC
CASSRGVERSEQFF
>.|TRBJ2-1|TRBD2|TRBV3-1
TGTGCCAGCAGCTCCTTGGGACTAGCGGGCCGCAATGAGCAGTTCTTC
CASSSLGLAGRNEQFF
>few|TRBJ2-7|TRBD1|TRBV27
TGTGCCAGCAGGACACTCTGGACAGGAGCCTCGAACGAGCAGTACTTC
CASRTLWTGASNEQYF
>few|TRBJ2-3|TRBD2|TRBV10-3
TGTGCCATCAGTGAGTGGATAGCGGGGGCTGATACGCAGTATTTT
CAISEWIAGADTQYF
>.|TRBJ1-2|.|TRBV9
TGTGCCAGCAGCGCCCCGGAGGGCTATGGCTACACCTTC
CASSAPEGYGYTF
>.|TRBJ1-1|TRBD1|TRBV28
TGTGCCAGCAGTCTTTTGGACAGGGAAGCTTTCTTT
CASSLLDREAFF
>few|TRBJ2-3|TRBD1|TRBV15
TGTGCCACCAGCAGGGTGGGACAGCGAGCAGATACGCAGTATTTT
CATSRVGQRADTQYF
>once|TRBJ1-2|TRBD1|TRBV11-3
TGTGCCAGCAGCTTTAGTGGGACAGGGGGCTCTGGCTACACCTTC
CASSFSGTGGSGYTF
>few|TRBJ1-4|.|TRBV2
TGTGCCAGCAGTGAAGGACAGGCGTCTAATGAAAAACTGTTTTTT
CASSEGQASNEKLFF
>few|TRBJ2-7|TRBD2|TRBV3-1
TGTGCCAGCAGCCATTTCCTAGCGGGAGTCTACGAGCAGTACTTC
CASSHFLAGVYEQYF
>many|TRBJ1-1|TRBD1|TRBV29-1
TGCAGCGTTGAGGGTATAGGGGGCAGTGGCTTCTTT
CSVEGIGGSGFF
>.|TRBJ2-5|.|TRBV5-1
TGCGCCAGCAGCTTGTCGACAGTCCAAGAGACCCAGTACTTC
CASSLSTVQETQYF
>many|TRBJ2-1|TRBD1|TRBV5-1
TGCGCCAGCAGCTTGGAGGGACAGGTCAACAATGAGCAGTTCTTC
CASSLEGQVNNEQFF
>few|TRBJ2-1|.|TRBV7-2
TGTGCCAGCGGCAACAGGGCCCTGAACAGTGAGCAGTTCTTC
CASGNRALNSEQFF
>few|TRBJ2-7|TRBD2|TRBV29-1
TGCAGCGTTGAAGGACTAGCCCGCGGCGAGCAGTACTTC
CSVEGLARGEQYF
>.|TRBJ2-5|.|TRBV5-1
TGCGCCAGCAGCTTGGGCCCACGCTCAGAGACCCAGTACTTC
CASSLGPRSETQYF
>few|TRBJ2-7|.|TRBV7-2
TGTGCCAGCAGCTTAACCCCGGCCCTTCCCTACGAGCAGTACTTC
CASSLTPALPYEQYF
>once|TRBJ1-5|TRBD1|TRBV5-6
TGTGCCAGCAGCTTGCGAGGGGGCCGTAATCAGCACCAGCATTTT
CASSLRGGRNQHQHF
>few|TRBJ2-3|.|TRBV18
TGTGCCAGCTCACCACCGCCGTCAGGGACAGATACGCAGTATTTT
CASSPPPSGTDTQYF
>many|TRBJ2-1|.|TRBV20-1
TGCAGTGCTAGCCTCCGAGGCCCTACCTCCTACAATGAGCAGTTCTTC
CSASLRGPTSYNEQFF
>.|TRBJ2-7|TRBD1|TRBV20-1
TGCAGTGCTGTCGCGGACAGGCTTACCTACGAGCAGTACTTC
CSAVADRLTYEQYF
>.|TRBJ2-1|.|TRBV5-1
TGCGCCACCCAGGGAGATCTCAATGAGCAGTTCTTC
CATQGDLNEQFF
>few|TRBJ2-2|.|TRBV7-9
TGTGCCAGCACCCACCCAGGTTGGGCCGGGGAGCTGTTTTTT
CASTHPGWAGELFF
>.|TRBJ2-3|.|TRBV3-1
TGTGCCAGCAGCCAAGACGGGGGAGTACGCACAGATACGCAGTATTTT
CASSQDGGVRTDTQYF
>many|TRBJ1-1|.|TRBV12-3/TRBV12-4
TGTGCCAGCAGTTTCCTGACAGGTCAAACTGAAGCTTTCTTT
CASSFLTGQTEAFF
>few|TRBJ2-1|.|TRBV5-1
TGCGCCAGCAGCTTCCCAGGGGTGGGTGAGCAGTTCTTC
CASSFPGVGEQFF
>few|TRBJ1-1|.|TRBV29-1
TGCAGCGTTCAACCTACGAACACTGAAGCTTTCTTT
CSVQPTNTEAFF
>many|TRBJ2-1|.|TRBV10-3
TGTGCCATCTCCGGTGGGTACAATGAGCAGTTCTTC
CAISGGYNEQFF
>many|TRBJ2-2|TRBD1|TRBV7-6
TGTGCCAGCAGCCGGGACAGGGAACCACACACCGGGGAGCTGTTTTTT
CASSRDREPHTGELFF
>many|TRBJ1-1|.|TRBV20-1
TGCAGTGCCCCGGCCCAAGGGGGCACTGAAGCTTTCTTT
CSAPAQGGTEAFF
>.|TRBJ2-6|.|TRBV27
TGTGCCAGCACCCTGAGAGGACCCTCTGGGGCCAACGTCCTGACTTTC
CASTLRGPSGANVLTF
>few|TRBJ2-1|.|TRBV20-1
TGCAGTGCTAGAGATTTCGTGGACGGGCAGTTCTTC
CSARDFVDGQFF
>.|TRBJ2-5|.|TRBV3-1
TGTGCCAGCAGCCAAGAGAACAGCCAAGAGACCCAGTACTTC
CASSQENSQETQYF